These 9 T cell receptor beta chains came from one sample sequenced in a study of T cell repertoires in cytomegalovirus infection. TCRdb passed the reads through MiXCR, listing each CDR3 protein once. The sample lists 400,000 to 600,000 distinct CDR3 sequences, 42% occurring once. Their antigens remain unidentified. The starting material was cultured PBMCs, obtained from culture after CMV antigen stimulation. These receptors came from a human donor in good health (CMV status not recorded). Some clones in this sample may be carry-over from other donors' samples.

This chain's CDR3 is CASSFGRSSYEQYF. Written as DNA, the CDR3 is TGTGCCAGCAGCTTTGGCCGAAGCTCCTACGAGCAGTACTTC. The rearrangement links TRBV5-6 to TRBJ2-7; D call uncertain. This CDR3 is 14 amino acids long. Germline V gene lookup returns CDR1 SGHDT and CDR2 YYEEEE. The ends were cut back, 2 bases at V and 0 bases at J, with 9 bases in the middle.

The genes are TRBV10-3 and TRBJ2-1, with TRBD1 matching over 7 bases. The CDR3 is 15 residues long. J gave up 9 bases and V 10 bases, and 18 bases lay outside the gene matches. The V gene's germline CDR1 is ENHRY and CDR2 SYGVKD. Written as DNA, the CDR3 is TGTGCCACTGCTGGTGGGCAGGGGGTTCTGGGTGAGCAGTTCTTC. Protein: CATAGGQGVLGEQFF.

This sequence joins TRBV7-9 and TRBJ2-3, with 9 bases lining up with TRBD1. CDR1 SEHNR and CDR2 FQNEAQ come from the germline V gene (reference sequence). The CDR3 has 16 residues. After removal of 5 bases from V and 2 bases from J, the junction contained 8 bases not matched to a gene. CDR3 DNA: TGTGCCAGCAGCACTCCGGGACAGGGCATCACAGATACGCAGTATTTT. Protein product: CASSTPGQGITDTQYF.

This clonotype occurred a few times. V gene TRBV7-9 combines with J gene TRBJ2-2, with D possibly TRBD1 on 5 matching bases. The CDR3 runs to 16 residues. CDR1 and CDR2 from the germline V gene are SEHNR and FQNEAQ (reference sequence). Trimming pared 3 bases from V and 3 bases from J, leaving 14 bases between. CDR3 nucleotide sequence: TGTGCCAGCAGCTTGGCGCAGGGCCAGGACACCGGGGAGCTGTTTTTT. It translates to CASSLAQGQDTGELFF.

This chain connects TRBV30 to TRBJ2-7, with 12 bases fitting TRBD2. Trimming cost V 5 bases and J 4 bases; bases outside gene matches: 3. This CDR3 has 13 amino acids. The germline CDR1 and CDR2 sequences are GTSNPN and SVGIG (reference sequence). CDR3 amino acids: CAWGLAGMYEQYF. The CDR3 nucleotides read TGTGCCTGGGGACTAGCGGGAATGTACGAGCAGTACTTC.

The V call is TRBV12-5, the J call TRBJ2-5, with a weak D call TRBD2 (5 bases). CDR3 length: 14 residues. Trimming removed 0 bases at V and 3 bases at J, with 8 bases between. Per germline, CDR1 LGHNT and CDR2 FRNRAP. DNA of the CDR3: TGTGCTAGTGGTTTGGTGGGAGTTGAAGAGACCCAGTACTTC. It yields the protein CASGLVGVEETQYF.

In its sample, this clonotype was seen a few times. The CDR3: CASSLRGVTQYF. CDR3 DNA: TGTGCCAGCAGCTTAAGAGGGGTTACGCAGTATTTT. The genes are TRBV7-2 and TRBJ2-3, with D perhaps matching TRBD1 or TRBD2 (5 bases each). The CDR3 totals 12 residues. V was trimmed by 2 bases and J by 8 bases, leaving 8 bases between them. The germline V gene has CDR1 SGHTA and CDR2 FQGNSA.

This clonotype occurred many times. The chain couples TRBV7-2 to TRBJ2-3; TRBD2 matches at 8 bases. The CDR3 length is 14 residues. Germline values: CDR1 SGHTA, CDR2 FQGNSA. Losses at the gene ends were 5 bases for V and 1 base for J; bases not matched to a gene: 2. The CDR3 region is CASSSSGGTDTQYF. The CDR3 region has the DNA TGTGCCAGCAGCAGTAGCGGGGGCACAGATACGCAGTATTTT.

CDR3 sequence: CASRVGGANEQFF. CDR3 coding DNA: TGTGCCAGCAGGGTCGGGGGGGCGAATGAGCAGTTCTTC. The V call is TRBV6-8, the J call TRBJ2-1; 8 bases are a match to TRBD2. V was clipped by 6 bases and J by 7 bases; unmatched bases: 5. CDR1 is MNHGY and CDR2 is SAAAGT in the germline V gene. The CDR3 has 13 amino acids.